This TCR beta chain is drawn from a study of post-analysis software for immune sequencing data. General observations from the study: Five TRBV segments, including TRBV5-6, TRBV5-1 and TRBV20-1, were more frequent in patients than controls.

Trimming took 8 bases from V and 4 from J, leaving 8 bases between them. Germline assignment: CDR1 MNHNY and CDR2 SVGAGI (reference sequence). The CDR3 sequence is 11 residues long. About this clonotype: Its antigen is unidentified.

cDNA libraries of TCR beta carried unique molecular identifiers. TCRdb recomputed calls from the PCR reads with MiXCR, one row per CDR3 protein. The sample carries more than 500,000 distinct CDR3 sequences, 30% to 40% recorded once. The sample taken for sequencing was blood. This receptor was identified in a girl aged 2-17 years with multiple sclerosis. This chain joins TRBV6-6 and TRBJ2-5; the D is unclear. CDR3 region: CASRKGETQYF. Here the CDR3 DNA reads TGTGCCAGCCGAAAGGGAGAGACCCAGTACTTC.